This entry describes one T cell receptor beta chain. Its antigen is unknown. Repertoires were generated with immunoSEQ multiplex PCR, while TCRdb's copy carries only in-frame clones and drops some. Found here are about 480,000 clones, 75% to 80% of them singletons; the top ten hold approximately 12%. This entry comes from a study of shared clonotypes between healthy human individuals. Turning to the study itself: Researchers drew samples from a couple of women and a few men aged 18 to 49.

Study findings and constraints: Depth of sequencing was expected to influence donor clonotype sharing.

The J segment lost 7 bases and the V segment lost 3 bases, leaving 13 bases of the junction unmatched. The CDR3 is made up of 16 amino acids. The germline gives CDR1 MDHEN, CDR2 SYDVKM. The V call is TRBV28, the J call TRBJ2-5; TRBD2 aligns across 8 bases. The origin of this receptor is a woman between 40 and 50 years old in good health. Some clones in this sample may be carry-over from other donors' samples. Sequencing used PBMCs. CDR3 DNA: TGTGCCAGCAGTTTTTACGGGAGGACGAGCGGGGGGACCCAGTACTTC. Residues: CASSFYGRTSGGTQYF.